A single sample is the source of the 22 T cell receptor beta chains below, sequenced in a study of T cells in Graves' hyperthyroidism and ophthalmopathy. Amplified regions were TCR beta CDR3 sequences from RNA transcripts. In the first-round RT-PCR of the TCR CDR3, the HTBI primer set was used. From the multiplex PCR reads, TCRdb called clonotypes with MiXCR, one entry per CDR3 protein. The sample includes 250,000 to 300,000 distinct CDR3 sequences, 13% of them seen just once. Sequencing used blood. Receptors originate from a woman younger than 45 with Graves' hyperthyroidism that later progressed to Graves' ophthalmopathy.

This clonotype was observed at least ten times. The rearrangement uses TRBV5-1 and TRBJ2-1; 12 bases align to TRBD2. CDR3 length equals 15 residues. In germline, CDR1 is SGHRS, CDR2 YFSETQ. V lost 5 bases and J lost 4; bases outside the gene matches: 4. The CDR3 loop reads CASRIGTSGYNEQFF. In DNA form, the CDR3 reads TGCGCCAGCAGGATCGGGACTAGCGGGTACAATGAGCAGTTCTTC.

This clonotype was picked up many times. The chain joins TRBV4-1 to TRBJ2-2; D is tentatively TRBD1 or TRBD2 (5 bases each). V was pared by 5 bases and J by 1 base, with 26 bases between. Germline V gene sequence: CDR1 MGHRA, CDR2 YSYEKL. CDR3 length equals 20 residues. CDR3 protein: CASSEGDGRLMMGNTGELFF. The CDR3 DNA reads TGCGCCAGCAGCGAAGGGGACGGAAGACTGATGATGGGGAACACCGGGGAGCTGTTTTTT.

This clonotype was seen many times. J is TRBJ2-7 and V is TRBV18; D is unresolved. Germline V gives CDR1 KGHSH, CDR2 LQKENI. This CDR3 contains 13 residues. The V end was cut by 2 bases, the J end by 1 base, with 6 bases between. This CDR3 reads CASSPDISYEQYF. The CDR3 bases are TGTGCCAGCTCACCAGACATTTCCTACGAGCAGTACTTC.

This clonotype was counted ten times or more. The chain recombines TRBV29-1 with TRBJ2-7, with D possibly matching TRBD1 (6 bases). The CDR3 runs 18 residues. V gave up 1 base and J gave up 3 bases, with 25 bases separating them. Germline V gene sequence: CDR1 SQVTM, CDR2 ANQGSEA. The CDR3, as DNA: TGCAGCGTTGAAGTTGAGGACAGCAACTCTCATACCATCTACGAGCAGTACTTC. It yields the protein CSVEVEDSNSHTIYEQYF.

This clonotype was seen at least ten times. The J gene is TRBJ1-2, the V gene TRBV30; a weak D match, TRBD1 (5 bases). Trimming removed 0 bases at V and 6 bases at J, with 17 bases between. CDR1 is GTSNPN, CDR2 SVGIG, per germline (reference sequence). This CDR3 is built from 15 residues. As DNA, the CDR3 is TGTGCCTGGAGTGTACTAAGCGGGGGAGCCCATGGCTACACCTTC. Residues: CAWSVLSGGAHGYTF. The variable domain in full, with the rest retrieved from reference TRBV30 and TRBJ1-2, is SQTIHQWPATLVQPVGSPLSLECTVEGTSNPNLYWYRQAAGRGLQLLFYSVGIGQISSEVPQNLSASRPQDRQFILSSKKLLLSDSGFYLCAWSVLSGGAHGYTFGSGTRLTVV.

This clonotype was seen many times. The rearrangement links TRBV12-3 or TRBV12-4 to TRBJ1-5, with D possibly TRBD1 on 6 matching bases. V lost 6 bases, J lost 0 bases, and 9 bases lay in between. The CDR3 is made up of 14 amino acids. The CDR3 reads CASSSGVSNQPQHF. The DNA for the CDR3 is TGTGCCAGCAGCTCAGGGGTTAGCAATCAGCCCCAGCATTTT.

This chain joins TRBV15 and TRBJ2-3; TRBD2 might be the D (6 bases). Germline V lookup: CDR1 LNHNV, CDR2 YYDKDF (reference sequence). This CDR3 is 15 amino acids long. Trimming stripped 5 bases from V and 7 bases from J, with 19 bases between. The CDR3 spells CATSGEVGRGYTQYF. The CDR3 bases are TGTGCCACCAGCGGCGAGGTCGGGAGAGGGTATACGCAGTATTTT.

The chain uses TRBV9 and TRBJ1-1; D gene unclear. The germline CDR1 and CDR2 sequences are SGDLS and YYNGEE. V was clipped by 0 bases and J by 1 base, with 4 bases between them. The CDR3 contains 13 residues. CDR3 sequence (DNA): TGTGCCAGCAGCGTAGAGGCGAACACTGAAGCTTTCTTT. This codes for CASSVEANTEAFF.

This clonotype was counted at least ten times. This chain uses TRBV2 with TRBJ1-6, with D possibly matching TRBD1 (5 bases). V lost 11 bases and J lost 11, with 16 bases in between. Germline V lookup: CDR1 SNHLY, CDR2 FYNNEI. CDR3 size: 12 residues. The DNA for the CDR3 is TGTGCCCTCCGGGACGAACTTCCACCCCTCCACTTT. Translated: CALRDELPPLHF.

This clonotype was observed a few times. A much larger clone lies a single base off, so this may be a read error. V gene TRBV27 combines with J gene TRBJ1-2, with D perhaps TRBD1 (5 bases). The CDR3 runs to 13 residues. V lost 6 bases, J lost 4 bases, and 12 bases lay in between. CDR1 is MNHEY and CDR2 is SMNVEV in the germline V gene (reference sequence). In DNA form, the CDR3 reads TGTGCCAGCAGAGGCAGGGAGGGCTATGGCTACACCTTC. The encoded protein is CASRGREGYGYTF.

This clonotype was observed many times. The V and J genes are TRBV2 and TRBJ2-7; no clear D gene. The V end lost 7 bases, the J end lost 3 bases, and 7 bases lay between the germline ends. The germline CDR1 and CDR2 sequences are SNHLY and FYNNEI. The CDR3 has 11 amino acids. DNA of the CDR3: TGTGCCAGCACGGATTACTACGAGCAGTACTTC. Amino acid sequence: CASTDYYEQYF.

This clonotype has just a few counts. The rearrangement uses TRBV19 and TRBJ2-5, with D possibly matching TRBD2 (6 bases). V was clipped by 5 bases and J by 5 bases, with 12 bases between them. The CDR3 extends over 13 amino acids. Per the germline V gene, CDR1 is LNHDA and CDR2 is SQIVND (reference sequence). CDR3 DNA: TGTGCCAGTAGTCGTCTGGGAGGTGAGACCCAGTACTTC. Translated, it gives CASSRLGGETQYF.

This clonotype appeared many times. The rearrangement links TRBV27 to TRBJ2-5; D is uncertain. The V gene lost 7 bases and the J gene lost 0 bases, with 6 bases spanning the gap. This CDR3 comprises 12 residues. Germline lookup yields CDR1 MNHEY and CDR2 SMNVEV (reference sequence). The CDR3 is CASIGNQETQYF. The CDR3 coding sequence is TGTGCCAGCATAGGGAACCAAGAGACCCAGTACTTC.

The chain is built from TRBV24-1 and TRBJ1-1; D is unresolved. The CDR3 has 12 residues. Germline values: CDR1 KGHDR, CDR2 SFDVKD. Between the trimmed V and J ends, which lost 4 bases and 1 base, there was a span of 3 bases. DNA of the CDR3: TGTGCCACCAGTGAAGCGAACACTGAAGCTTTCTTT. This encodes CATSEANTEAFF.

This clonotype was observed at least ten times. V gene TRBV28 combines with J gene TRBJ1-2; no clear D. The CDR3 totals 13 residues. V lost 4 bases and J 3 bases, leaving 9 bases between the germline ends. Germline V gives CDR1 MDHEN, CDR2 SYDVKM. The CDR3 loop is CASSSQMDYGYTF. As DNA, the CDR3 is TGTGCCAGCAGTTCACAGATGGACTATGGCTACACCTTC.

This chain joins TRBV5-4 and TRBJ1-1; weak D call: TRBD1 (5 bases). The length of the CDR3 is 12 residues. Trimming took 5 bases from V and 3 from J, leaving 8 bases between them. Germline CDR1 reads SGHNT; CDR2 reads YYREEE (reference sequence). This CDR3 reads CASSGGDTEAFF. CDR3 DNA sequence: TGTGCCAGCAGTGGGGGAGACACTGAAGCTTTCTTT.

This clonotype was observed many times. V usage is TRBV5-4 and J usage is TRBJ1-1; the D is unclear. V lost 4 bases and J 4 bases, leaving 14 bases between the germline ends. CDR1 is SGHNT, CDR2 YYREEE, per germline (reference sequence). This CDR3 spans 14 amino acids. The CDR3 sequence: CASSPGGVGTEAFF. The CDR3 DNA sequence: TGTGCCAGCAGCCCTGGTGGGGTGGGCACTGAAGCTTTCTTT. Combining the CDR3 with reference TRBV5-4 and TRBJ1-1 gives the whole variable domain ETGVTQSPTHLIKTRGQQVTLRCSSQSGHNTVSWYQQALGQGPQFIFQYYREEENGRGNFPPRFSGLQFPNYSSELNVNALELDDSALYLCASSPGGVGTEAFFGQGTRLTVV.

This clonotype was detected many times. The chain couples TRBV30 to TRBJ1-1; D is perhaps TRBD1 (5 bases). Deletions cut 7 bases from V and 7 bases from J, with 13 bases between. The CDR3 length is 11 residues. In germline, CDR1 is GTSNPN, CDR2 SVGIG (reference sequence). The CDR3 DNA sequence: TGTGCCTACCAAGGGGACGTTGAAGCTTTCTTT. It translates to CAYQGDVEAFF.

The CDR3, as DNA: TGTGCCAGCAGTTCGAACCTTCAGCCCCAGCATTTT. Translating gives CASSSNLQPQHF. The rearrangement joins TRBV5-6 to TRBJ1-5; no reliable D call. Per the germline V gene, CDR1 is SGHDT and CDR2 is YYEEEE. The CDR3 sequence is 12 residues long. Trimming pared 5 bases from V and 6 bases from J, leaving 9 bases between.

This clonotype was detected many times. The rearrangement uses TRBV28 and TRBJ2-1; 9 bases line up with TRBD1. V trimming: 4 bases; J trimming: 10 bases; junction bases outside the gene matches: 11. The CDR3 spans 15 residues. Germline V gives CDR1 MDHEN, CDR2 SYDVKM. The DNA for the CDR3 is TGTGCCAGCAGTTCCTCGGGTACAGGGGGCGTGGAGCAGTTCTTC. This encodes CASSSSGTGGVEQFF.

In this sample, this clonotype turned up many times. The rearrangement links TRBV28 to TRBJ2-3, with D possibly being TRBD1 (5 bases). V lost 3 bases to trimming and J lost 4 bases, with 11 bases between them. The CDR3 consists of 14 residues. Germline V lookup: CDR1 MDHEN, CDR2 SYDVKM. This CDR3 is CASSFLGRPDTQYF. In nucleotides, the CDR3 is TGTGCCAGCAGTTTCTTGGGGCGGCCAGATACGCAGTATTTT.

There are many counts of this clonotype. The CDR3 here is CASSLGSGSMNEQFF. The CDR3 DNA reads TGTGCCAGCAGCTTAGGTAGCGGGAGTATGAATGAGCAGTTCTTC. The V gene is TRBV7-2, the J gene TRBJ2-1; TRBD2 aligns across 9 bases. CDR1 is SGHTA, CDR2 FQGNSA, per germline. Trimming took 1 base from V and 7 from J; bases not matched to a gene: 5. The CDR3 has 15 residues.